This TCR beta chain is drawn from a study of breast tumors, draining lymph nodes, adjacent tissues. Study-level findings and limits: Tumors had less TCR diversity than lymph nodes, more than nontumor tissue. Tumor T cell lymph node origin was a supported hypothesis, not proven. Tumor and nontumor repertoires were significantly more similar in luminal-like than in basal-like breast cancer.

The lymph nodes were axillary draining lymph nodes from breast cancer patients. The V and J ends lost 1 base and 2 bases respectively, with 17 bases between them. Germline V CDR1 and CDR2: SGHDN, FVKESK. The CDR3 covers 17 residues. This clonotype is deemed medium-sized. Its antigen remains unknown. TCRdb independently ran MiXCR on the multiplex PCR reads; one entry per CDR3 protein. This table holds fewer than 200,000 distinct CDR3 sequences, approximately 30% found once. The V and J genes are TRBV14 and TRBJ2-5, with D perhaps matching TRBD1 (5 bases). This clonotype originated in a female donor with breast cancer. Some clones in this sample may be carry-over from other donors' samples. Sample: axillary lymph node tissue. CDR3 loop: CASSQAGVVTAQETQYF. The CDR3 DNA sequence: TGTGCCAGCAGCCAAGCAGGTGTGGTGACAGCTCAAGAGACCCAGTACTTC.